This entry lists 8 T cell receptor beta chains sequenced from one sample in a study of T-cell reconstitution after alpha-beta-depleted transplantation in children. Unique molecular identifiers were used in preparing the TCRbeta library. TCRdb independently ran MiXCR on the PCR reads; one entry per CDR3 protein. The sample shows roughly 500,000 distinct CDR3 sequences, less than 35% of them seen only once. Sequences were derived from PBMCs from the stem cell graft donor, sampled from the stem cell graft. Source of these receptors: a human donor who donated a stem cell graft to a child with aplastic anemia.

The V and J genes are TRBV27 and TRBJ2-1; 11 bases agree with TRBD2. There are 19 residues in the CDR3. V lost 5 bases and J lost 0; bases outside the gene matches: 12. Germline CDR1 reads MNHEY; CDR2 reads SMNVEV (reference sequence). As DNA, the CDR3 is TGTGCCAGCAGTCCGATCGGGACTAGCGGTCAGAGCTCCTACAATGAGCAGTTCTTC. It translates to CASSPIGTSGQSSYNEQFF.

The rearrangement links TRBV9 to TRBJ2-1; 9 bases are a match to TRBD2. Germline CDR1 and CDR2: SGDLS and YYNGEE. V lost 2 bases, J lost 4 bases, and 4 bases stayed unmatched. The CDR3 extends over 15 amino acids. In DNA, the CDR3 is TGTGCCAGCAGCGTGATTAGCGGGAGTTACAATGAGCAGTTCTTC. Translating gives CASSVISGSYNEQFF.

The genes are TRBV28 and TRBJ2-5, with D possibly TRBD1 on 6 matching bases. The CDR3 length is 15 residues. V was shortened by 6 bases and J by 5 bases, with 19 bases between the two germline ends. The germline gives CDR1 MDHEN, CDR2 SYDVKM. CDR3 sequence reads: CASSKPTGTGETQYF. The DNA for the CDR3 is TGTGCCAGCAGCAAACCGACAGGAACCGGGGAGACCCAGTACTTC.

This clonotype appeared a few times. This chain joins TRBV20-1 and TRBJ2-5; 8 bases align to TRBD1. The CDR3 consists of 18 residues. J was trimmed by 0 bases and V by 5 bases; bases with no gene match: 17. The germline gives CDR1 DFQATT, CDR2 SNEGSKA (reference sequence). DNA of the CDR3: TGCAGTGCTCCGGCCTTAACCCCCGACAGGGGATACCAAGAGACCCAGTACTTC. Encoded protein: CSAPALTPDRGYQETQYF.

This chain connects TRBV6-2 or TRBV6-3 to TRBJ2-5; 9 positions agree with TRBD2. The CDR3 contains 13 residues. Germline V gene sequence: CDR1 MNHEY, CDR2 SVGEGT. J lost 6 bases, V lost 4 bases, and 3 bases had no gene match. The CDR3 DNA reads TGTGCCAGCAGTTGGGCTAGCGGGAAGACCCAGTACTTC. Translation: CASSWASGKTQYF.

V is TRBV4-2 and J is TRBJ1-5, with a tentative D call TRBD1 (6 bases). Deletions cut 0 bases from V and 0 bases from J, with 9 bases between. This CDR3 spans 16 amino acids. CDR1 is LGHNA and CDR2 is YNFKEQ in the germline V gene. CDR3 in amino acids: CASSQEGQFSNQPQHF. The CDR3 coding sequence is TGTGCCAGCAGCCAAGAAGGACAGTTTAGCAATCAGCCCCAGCATTTT.

This clonotype was observed a few times. The chain combines TRBV10-3 with TRBJ1-3; D is unresolved. Germline-derived CDR1 and CDR2 are ENHRY and SYGVKD. Trimming left V 7 bases short and J 10 bases short, with 17 bases between. The CDR3 has 13 amino acids. The DNA of the CDR3 is TGTGCCATCACCGGCGGGTCCCTGGGGACCATATATTTT. Protein product: CAITGGSLGTIYF.

The chain has TRBV20-1 and TRBJ1-5, with unresolved D. The CDR3 is made up of 13 amino acids. The V gene's germline CDR1 is DFQATT and CDR2 SNEGSKA (reference sequence). Trimming shortened V by 2 bases and J by 4 bases, and 9 bases separated the two germline ends. The CDR3 reads CSARSTANQPQHF. DNA of the CDR3: TGCAGTGCTAGAAGTACAGCTAATCAGCCCCAGCATTTT.